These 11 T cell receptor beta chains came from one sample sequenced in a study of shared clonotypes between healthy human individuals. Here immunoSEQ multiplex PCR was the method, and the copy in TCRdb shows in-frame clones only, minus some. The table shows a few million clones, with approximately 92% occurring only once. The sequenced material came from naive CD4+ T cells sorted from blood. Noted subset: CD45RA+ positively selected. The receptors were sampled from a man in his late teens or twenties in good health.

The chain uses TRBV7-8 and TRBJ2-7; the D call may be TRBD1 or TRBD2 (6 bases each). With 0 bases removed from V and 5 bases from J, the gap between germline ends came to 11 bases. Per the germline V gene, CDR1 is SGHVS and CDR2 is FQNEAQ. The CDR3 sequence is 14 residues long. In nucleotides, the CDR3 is TGTGCCAGCAGCTTAGCGAAGGGGGGCGACGAGCAGTACTTC. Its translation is CASSLAKGGDEQYF. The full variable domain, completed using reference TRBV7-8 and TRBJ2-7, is GAGVSQSPRYKVAKRGQDVALRCDPISGHVSLFWYQQALGQGPEFLTYFQNEAQLDKSGLPSDRFFAERPEGSVSTLKIQRTQQEDSAVYLCASSLAKGGDEQYFGPGTRLTVT.

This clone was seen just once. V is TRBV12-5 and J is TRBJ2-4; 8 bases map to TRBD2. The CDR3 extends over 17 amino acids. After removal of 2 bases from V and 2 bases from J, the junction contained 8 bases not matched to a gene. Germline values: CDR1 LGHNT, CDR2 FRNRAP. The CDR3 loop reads CASGLILAVETKNIQYF. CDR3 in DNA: TGTGCTAGTGGTTTGATACTAGCGGTCGAAACCAAAAACATTCAGTACTTC.

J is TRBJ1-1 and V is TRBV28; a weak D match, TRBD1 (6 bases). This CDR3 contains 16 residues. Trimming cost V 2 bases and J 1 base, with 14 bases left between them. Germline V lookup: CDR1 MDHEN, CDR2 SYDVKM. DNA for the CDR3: TGTGCCAGCAGTTTAATGACCCAGACAGGGAACACTGAAGCTTTCTTT. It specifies CASSLMTQTGNTEAFF. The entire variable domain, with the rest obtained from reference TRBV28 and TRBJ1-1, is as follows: DVKVTQSSRYLVKRTGEKVFLECVQDMDHENMFWYRQDPGLGLRLIYFSYDVKMKEKGDIPEGYSVSREKKERFSLILESASTNQTSMYLCASSLMTQTGNTEAFFGQGTRLTVV.

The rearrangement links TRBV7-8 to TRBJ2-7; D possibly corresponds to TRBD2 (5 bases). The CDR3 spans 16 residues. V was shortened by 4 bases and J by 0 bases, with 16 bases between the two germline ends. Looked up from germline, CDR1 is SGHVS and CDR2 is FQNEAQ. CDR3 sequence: CASSSLGSPVSYEQYF. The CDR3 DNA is TGTGCCAGCAGCTCTTTAGGGAGCCCAGTCTCCTACGAGCAGTACTTC.

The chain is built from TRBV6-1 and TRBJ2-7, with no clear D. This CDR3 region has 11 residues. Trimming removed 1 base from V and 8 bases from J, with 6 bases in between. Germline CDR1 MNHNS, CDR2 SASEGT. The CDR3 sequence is CASSEGWKQYF. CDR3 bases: TGTGCCAGCAGTGAAGGCTGGAAGCAGTACTTC.

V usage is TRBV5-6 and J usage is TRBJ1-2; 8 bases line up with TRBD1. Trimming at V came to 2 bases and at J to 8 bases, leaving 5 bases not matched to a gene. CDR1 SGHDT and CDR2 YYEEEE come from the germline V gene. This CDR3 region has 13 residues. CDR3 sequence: CASSLQGEHGYTF. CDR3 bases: TGTGCCAGCAGCTTACAGGGGGAACACGGCTACACCTTC. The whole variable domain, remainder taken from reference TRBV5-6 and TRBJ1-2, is DAGVTQSPTHLIKTRGQQVTLRCSPKSGHDTVSWYQQALGQGPQFIFQYYEEEERQRGNFPDRFSGHQFPNYSSELNVNALLLGDSALYLCASSLQGEHGYTFGSGTRLTVV.

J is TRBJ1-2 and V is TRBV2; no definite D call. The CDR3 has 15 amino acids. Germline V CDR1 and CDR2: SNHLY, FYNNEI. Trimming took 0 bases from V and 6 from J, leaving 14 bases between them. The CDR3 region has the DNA TGTGCCAGCAGTGAAGCCAGCACAGCGGCGGATGGCTACACCTTC. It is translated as CASSEASTAADGYTF.

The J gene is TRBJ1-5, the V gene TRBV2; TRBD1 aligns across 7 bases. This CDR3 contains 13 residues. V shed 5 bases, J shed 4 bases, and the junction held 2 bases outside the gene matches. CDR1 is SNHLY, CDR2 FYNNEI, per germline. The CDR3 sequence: CASSPDRNQPQHF. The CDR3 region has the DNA TGTGCCAGCAGTCCGGACAGGAATCAGCCCCAGCATTTT.

The CDR3 DNA sequence: TGTGCCAGCAGCCAGACCTTAGCGGGAGGGGGCACAGATACGCAGTATTTT. Amino acids: CASSQTLAGGGTDTQYF. The V gene is TRBV7-2, the J gene TRBJ2-3, with TRBD2 matching over 11 bases. There are 17 residues in the CDR3. CDR1 is SGHTA, CDR2 FQGNSA, per germline. Unmatched junction bases numbered 8, after V lost 5 bases and J lost 1 base.

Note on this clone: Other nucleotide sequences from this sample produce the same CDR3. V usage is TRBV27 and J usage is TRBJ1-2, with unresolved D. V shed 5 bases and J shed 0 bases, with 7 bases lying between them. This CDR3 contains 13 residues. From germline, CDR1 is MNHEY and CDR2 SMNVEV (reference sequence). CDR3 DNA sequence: TGTGCCAGCAGTCCCAGGCCTAACTATGGCTACACCTTC. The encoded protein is CASSPRPNYGYTF.

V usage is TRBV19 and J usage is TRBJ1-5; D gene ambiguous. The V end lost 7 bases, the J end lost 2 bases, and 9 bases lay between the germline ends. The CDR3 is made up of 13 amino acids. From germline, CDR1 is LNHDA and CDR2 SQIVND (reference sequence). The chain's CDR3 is CASTFQGNQPQHF. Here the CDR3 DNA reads TGTGCCAGTACCTTCCAGGGCAATCAGCCCCAGCATTTT.